This TCR beta chain appears in the sequencing data of a study of CD8+ T cells in alopecia areata. General study results and limits: Persistence in scalp and blood during tofacitinib was observed for many expanded lesional clones. The study found TCR sharing across patients less clear than in mice, possibly for HLA reasons.

As to treatment: oral pan-JAK inhibitor, 5-10 mg twice daily. Individuals with alopecia areata gave both lesional scalp punch biopsies and peripheral blood for collection. Sequencing templates came from extracted RNA that was reverse transcribed into cDNA. Only in-frame clones appear in the TCRdb table, and some are missing; sequencing was by immunoSEQ multiplex PCR. Among fewer than 150,000 clones listed, approximately 80% were seen once. Turning to this clone: The antigen remains undetermined.

The V and J ends lost 0 bases and 6 bases, in that order; junction bases with no gene match: 2. This CDR3 has 15 residues. The germline CDR1 and CDR2 sequences are SGDLS and YYNGEE. Specimen: CD8+ T cells sorted from blood, collected at week 4, from a patient treated with tofacitinib. The TCR comes from a human donor with alopecia areata. The chain links TRBV9 to TRBJ2-1, with 11 bases matching TRBD2. CDR3 DNA sequence: TGTGCCAGCAGCGTAGATGGACTAGCGGGCAATGAGCAGTTCTTC. It codes for CASSVDGLAGNEQFF.